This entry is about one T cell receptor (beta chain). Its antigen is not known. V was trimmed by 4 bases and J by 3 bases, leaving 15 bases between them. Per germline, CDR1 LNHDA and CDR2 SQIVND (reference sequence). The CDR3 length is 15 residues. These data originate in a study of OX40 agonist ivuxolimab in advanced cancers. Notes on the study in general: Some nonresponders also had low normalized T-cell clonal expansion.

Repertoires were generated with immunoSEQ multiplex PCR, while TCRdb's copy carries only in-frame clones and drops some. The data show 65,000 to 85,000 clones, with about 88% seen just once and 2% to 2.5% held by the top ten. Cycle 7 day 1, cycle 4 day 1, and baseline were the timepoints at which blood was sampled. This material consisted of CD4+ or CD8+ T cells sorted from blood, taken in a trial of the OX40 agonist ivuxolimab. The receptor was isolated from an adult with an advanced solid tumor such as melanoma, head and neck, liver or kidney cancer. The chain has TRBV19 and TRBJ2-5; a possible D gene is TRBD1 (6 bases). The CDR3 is CASSRGFGGEETQYF. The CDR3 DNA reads TGTGCCAGTAGTAGGGGGTTTGGGGGCGAAGAGACCCAGTACTTC.